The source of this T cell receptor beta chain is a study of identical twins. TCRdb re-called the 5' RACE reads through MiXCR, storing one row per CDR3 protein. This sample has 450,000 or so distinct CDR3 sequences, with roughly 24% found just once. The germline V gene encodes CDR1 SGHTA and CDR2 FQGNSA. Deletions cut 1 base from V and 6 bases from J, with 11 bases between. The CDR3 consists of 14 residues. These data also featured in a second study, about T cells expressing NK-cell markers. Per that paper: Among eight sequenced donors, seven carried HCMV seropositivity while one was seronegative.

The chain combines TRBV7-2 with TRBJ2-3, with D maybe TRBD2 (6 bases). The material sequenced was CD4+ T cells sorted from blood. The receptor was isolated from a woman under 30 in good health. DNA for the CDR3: TGTGCCAGCAGCTTAGAGCGGGCGGCCGATACGCAGTATTTT. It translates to CASSLERAADTQYF.